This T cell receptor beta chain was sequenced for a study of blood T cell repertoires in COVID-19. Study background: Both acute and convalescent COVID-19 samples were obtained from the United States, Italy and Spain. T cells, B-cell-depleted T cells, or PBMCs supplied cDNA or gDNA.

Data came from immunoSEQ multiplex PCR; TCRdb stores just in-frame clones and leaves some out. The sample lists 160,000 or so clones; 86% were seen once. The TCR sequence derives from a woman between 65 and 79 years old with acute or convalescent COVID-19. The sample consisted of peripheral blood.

The CDR3 DNA reads TGTGCCAGCAGGCAGACAGCCAGCTCCTACGAGCAGTACTTC. It codes for CASRQTASSYEQYF. The chain employs TRBV7-9 and TRBJ2-7; weak D call: TRBD1 (5 bases). This CDR3 region has 14 residues. Germline CDR1 is SEHNR and CDR2 is FQNEAQ (reference sequence). Trimming took off 6 bases at V and 0 bases at J, with 12 bases between the two ends.